The T cell receptor (beta chain) under discussion was sequenced for a study of cytomegalovirus exposure and HLA in healthy donors. Study-wide results and caveats: Rarity characterized most TCR sequences, yet some public TCRs appeared in many donors. Later analysis suggested most CMV-associated TCR beta chains were HLA-restricted.

With regard to this clone: Its specificity is unknown.

It was with 60 Vbeta and 13 Jbeta primers that the PCR ran. Sequencing was performed with immunoSEQ multiplex PCR; in TCRdb, only in-frame clones are kept and a portion is missing. The table shows 150,000 to 200,000 clones, with around four fifths occurring only once. CDR1 is LGHNA and CDR2 is YSLEER in the germline V gene. The CDR3 length is 15 residues. After removal of 2 bases from V and 7 bases from J, the junction contained 6 bases not matched to a gene. The rearrangement links TRBV4-3 to TRBJ2-1, with TRBD1 matching 9 bases. What was sequenced was PBMCs. This receptor was taken from a woman younger than 45 in good health and CMV-seropositive. CDR3 amino acids: CASSQRTGAGNEQFF. The CDR3 nucleotides read TGCGCCAGCAGCCAACGGACAGGGGCAGGGAATGAGCAGTTCTTC.